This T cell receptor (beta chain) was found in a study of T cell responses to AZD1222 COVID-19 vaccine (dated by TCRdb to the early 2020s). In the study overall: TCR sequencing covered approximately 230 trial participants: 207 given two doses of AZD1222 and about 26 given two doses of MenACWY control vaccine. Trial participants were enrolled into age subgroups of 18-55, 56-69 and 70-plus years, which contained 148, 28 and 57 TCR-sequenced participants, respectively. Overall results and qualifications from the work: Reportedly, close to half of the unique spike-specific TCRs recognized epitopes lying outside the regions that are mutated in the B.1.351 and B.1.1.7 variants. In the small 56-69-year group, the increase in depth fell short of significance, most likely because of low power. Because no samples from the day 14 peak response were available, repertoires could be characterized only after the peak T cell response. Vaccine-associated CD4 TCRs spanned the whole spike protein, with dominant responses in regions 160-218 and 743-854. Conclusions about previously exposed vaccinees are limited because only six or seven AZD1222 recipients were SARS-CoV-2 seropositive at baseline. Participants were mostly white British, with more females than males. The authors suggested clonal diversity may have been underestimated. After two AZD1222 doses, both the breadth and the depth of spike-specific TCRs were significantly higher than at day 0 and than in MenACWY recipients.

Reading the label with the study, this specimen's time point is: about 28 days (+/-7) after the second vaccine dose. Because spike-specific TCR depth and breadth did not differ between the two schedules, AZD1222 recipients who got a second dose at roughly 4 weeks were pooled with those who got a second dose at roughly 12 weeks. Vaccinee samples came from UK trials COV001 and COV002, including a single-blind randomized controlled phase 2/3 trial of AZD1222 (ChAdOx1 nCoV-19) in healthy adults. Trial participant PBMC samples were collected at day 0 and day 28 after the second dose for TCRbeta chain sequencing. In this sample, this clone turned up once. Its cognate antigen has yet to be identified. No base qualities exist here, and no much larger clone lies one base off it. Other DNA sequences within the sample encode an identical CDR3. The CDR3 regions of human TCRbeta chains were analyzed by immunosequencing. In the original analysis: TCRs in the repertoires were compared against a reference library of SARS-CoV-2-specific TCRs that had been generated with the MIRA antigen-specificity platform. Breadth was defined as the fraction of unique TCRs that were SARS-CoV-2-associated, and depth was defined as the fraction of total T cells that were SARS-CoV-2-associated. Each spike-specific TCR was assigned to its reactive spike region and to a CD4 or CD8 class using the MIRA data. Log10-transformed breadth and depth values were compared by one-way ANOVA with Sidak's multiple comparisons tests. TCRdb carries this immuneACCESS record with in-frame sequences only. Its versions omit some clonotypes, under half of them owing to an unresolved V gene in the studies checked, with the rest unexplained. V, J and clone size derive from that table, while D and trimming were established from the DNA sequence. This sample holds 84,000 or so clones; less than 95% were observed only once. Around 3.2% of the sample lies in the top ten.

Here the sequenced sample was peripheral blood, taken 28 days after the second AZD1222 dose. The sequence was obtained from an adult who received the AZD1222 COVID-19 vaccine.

The nucleotides are TGTGCCACCAGTGACCCCCTGGCGGGAGTCGACAATGAGCAGTTCTTC. It codes for CATSDPLAGVDNEQFF. Recombination joined TRBV24-1 with TRBJ2-1, and 7 junction bases match TRBD2. Including cysteine and phenylalanine, the CDR3 has 16 amino acids. CDR3 DNA only is kept here, 48 bases in frame from base 1. The germline V gene gives CDR1 as KGHDR and CDR2 as SFDVKD. Ends trimmed: V by 4 bases, J by 5 bases; bases unmatched to a gene: 10.